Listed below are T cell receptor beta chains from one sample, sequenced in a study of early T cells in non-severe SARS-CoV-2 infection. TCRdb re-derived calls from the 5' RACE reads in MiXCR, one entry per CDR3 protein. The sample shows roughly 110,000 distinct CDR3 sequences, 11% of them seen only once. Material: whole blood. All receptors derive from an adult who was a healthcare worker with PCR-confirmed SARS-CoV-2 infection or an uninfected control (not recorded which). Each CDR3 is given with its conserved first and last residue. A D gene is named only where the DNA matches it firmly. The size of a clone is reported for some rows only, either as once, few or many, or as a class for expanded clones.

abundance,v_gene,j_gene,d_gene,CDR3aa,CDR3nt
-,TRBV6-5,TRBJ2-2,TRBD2,CASTGTSGRAGTGELFF,TGTGCCAGCACCGGGACTAGCGGGAGGGCGGGAACCGGGGAGCTGTTTTTT
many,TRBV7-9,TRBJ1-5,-,CASSLAPDQPQHF,TGTGCCAGCAGCTTAGCTCCTGATCAGCCCCAGCATTTT
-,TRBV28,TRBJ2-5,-,CASSFVGSGSETQYF,TGTGCCAGCAGTTTTGTCGGGAGTGGCTCAGAGACCCAGTACTTC
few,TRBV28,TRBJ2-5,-,CASTMVADLQETQYF,TGTGCCAGCACTATGGTAGCGGACCTCCAAGAGACCCAGTACTTC
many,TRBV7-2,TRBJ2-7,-,CASSLDRGRREQYF,TGTGCCAGCAGCTTAGATCGGGGGAGGAGGGAGCAGTACTTC
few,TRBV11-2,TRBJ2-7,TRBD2,CASSSKTRESFSYEQYF,TGTGCCAGCAGTTCTAAGACGCGGGAGAGTTTTTCCTACGAGCAGTACTTC
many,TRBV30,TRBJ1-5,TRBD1,CAWDPGQGNQPQHF,TGTGCCTGGGATCCCGGACAGGGCAATCAGCCCCAGCATTTT
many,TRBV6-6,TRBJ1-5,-,CASRSPGSEPQHF,TGTGCCAGCAGATCTCCAGGGTCCGAACCCCAGCATTTT
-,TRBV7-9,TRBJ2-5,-,CASSLDFGGGEETQYF,TGTGCCAGCAGCTTAGATTTCGGGGGCGGAGAAGAGACCCAGTACTTC
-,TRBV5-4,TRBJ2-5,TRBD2,CASSGSGAGTQYF,TGTGCCAGCAGCGGAAGCGGGGCTGGGACCCAGTACTTC
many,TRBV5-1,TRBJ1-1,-,CASSQPGDERAFF,TGCGCCAGCAGCCAACCAGGGGATGAACGGGCTTTCTTT
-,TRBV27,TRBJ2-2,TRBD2,CASSLSTSGSSGELFF,TGTGCCAGCAGTTTATCCACTAGCGGGAGCTCCGGGGAGCTGTTTTTT
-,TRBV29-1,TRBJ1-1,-,CSAWFREEAFF,TGCAGCGCCTGGTTCCGGGAGGAAGCTTTCTTT
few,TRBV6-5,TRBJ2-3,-,CASSRGSGPSTDTQYF,TGTGCCAGCAGTCGGGGGAGCGGCCCGAGCACAGATACGCAGTATTTT
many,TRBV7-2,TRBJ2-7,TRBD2,CASSPGTSLYEQYF,TGTGCCAGCAGCCCCGGGACTAGTCTATACGAGCAGTACTTC
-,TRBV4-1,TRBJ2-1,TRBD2,CASSQGPGLAGEFNEQFF,TGCGCCAGCAGCCAAGGTCCGGGACTAGCGGGAGAATTCAATGAGCAGTTCTTC
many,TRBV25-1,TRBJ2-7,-,CASSEHTRSYEQYF,TGTGCCAGCAGTGAGCATACTCGGTCCTACGAGCAGTACTTC
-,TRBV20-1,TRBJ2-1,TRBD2,CSARPGTSGRKDEQFF,TGCAGTGCTAGACCCGGGACTAGCGGGAGAAAAGATGAGCAGTTCTTC
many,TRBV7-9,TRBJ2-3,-,CASSYIPDTQYF,TGTGCCAGCAGCTATATACCAGATACGCAGTATTTT
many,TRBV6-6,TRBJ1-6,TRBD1,CASHAPDRNNSPLHF,TGTGCCAGCCATGCCCCGGACAGGAATAATTCACCCCTCCACTTT
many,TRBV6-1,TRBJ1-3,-,CASSVQGLGNTIYF,TGTGCCAGCAGCGTACAGGGTCTCGGAAACACCATATATTTT
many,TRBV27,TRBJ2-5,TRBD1,CASSPGQGVQETQYF,TGTGCCAGCAGCCCCGGACAGGGGGTACAAGAGACCCAGTACTTC
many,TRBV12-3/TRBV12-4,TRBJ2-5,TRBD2,CASSLSGRGETQYF,TGTGCCAGCAGTTTATCCGGGAGGGGAGAGACCCAGTACTTC
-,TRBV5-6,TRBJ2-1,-,CASSLDSRSYNEQFF,TGTGCCAGCAGCTTGGACTCCCGCTCCTACAATGAGCAGTTCTTC
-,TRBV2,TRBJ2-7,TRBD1,CASIGTGSYEQYF,TGTGCCAGCATCGGGACAGGTTCCTACGAGCAGTACTTC
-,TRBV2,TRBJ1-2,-,CASSPRDIYGYTF,TGTGCCAGCAGTCCCCGGGACATCTATGGCTACACCTTC
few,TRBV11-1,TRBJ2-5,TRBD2,CASSSTSVQETQYF,TGTGCCAGCAGTTCTACTAGCGTACAAGAGACCCAGTACTTC
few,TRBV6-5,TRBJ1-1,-,CASSYIPARDTEAFF,TGTGCCAGCAGTTACATTCCCGCGAGGGACACTGAAGCTTTCTTT
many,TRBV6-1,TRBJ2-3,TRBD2,CASRGLAGYADTQYF,TGTGCCAGCAGGGGACTAGCGGGTTATGCAGATACGCAGTATTTT
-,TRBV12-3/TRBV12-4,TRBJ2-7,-,CASSASEGGYEQYF,TGTGCCAGCAGTGCGTCGGAGGGGGGCTACGAGCAGTACTTC
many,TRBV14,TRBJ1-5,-,CASSPSGGNQPQHF,TGTGCCAGCAGCCCCAGTGGGGGCAATCAGCCCCAGCATTTT
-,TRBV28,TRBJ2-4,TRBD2,CASRGGDTSKNIQYF,TGTGCCAGCCGGGGGGGGGACACCTCCAAAAACATTCAGTACTTC
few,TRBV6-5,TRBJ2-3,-,CASSYRGQGSTDTQYF,TGTGCCAGCAGTTACCGAGGGCAGGGGAGCACAGATACGCAGTATTTT
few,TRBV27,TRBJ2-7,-,CASSLSRPAYEQYF,TGTGCCAGCAGTTTATCGCGCCCTGCCTACGAGCAGTACTTC
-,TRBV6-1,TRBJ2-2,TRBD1,CASRDRGNTGELFF,TGTGCCAGCAGGGACAGGGGAAATACCGGGGAGCTGTTTTTT
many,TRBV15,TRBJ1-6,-,CATSRDLSASPLHF,TGTGCCACCAGCAGAGATCTATCGGCTTCACCCCTCCACTTT
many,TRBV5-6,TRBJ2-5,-,CASSLFSGQETQYF,TGTGCCAGCAGCTTGTTTTCCGGTCAAGAGACCCAGTACTTC
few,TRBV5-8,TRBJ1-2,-,CASGPLHTGSDYGYTF,TGTGCCAGCGGACCTTTGCACACAGGGAGCGACTATGGCTACACCTTC
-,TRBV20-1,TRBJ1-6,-,CSAQPRGAYNSPLHF,TGCAGTGCGCAGCCCAGGGGTGCCTATAATTCACCCCTCCACTTT
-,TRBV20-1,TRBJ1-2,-,CSARNRGAYGYTF,TGCAGTGCTAGAAACCGCGGGGCCTATGGCTACACCTTC
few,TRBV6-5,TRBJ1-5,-,CASSLHGDQPQHF,TGTGCCAGCAGCCTCCATGGGGATCAGCCCCAGCATTTT